This T cell receptor (beta chain) comes out of a study of cytomegalovirus exposure and HLA in healthy donors. It was with 60 Vbeta and 13 Jbeta primers that the PCR ran. Only in-frame clones appear in the TCRdb table, and some are missing; sequencing was by immunoSEQ multiplex PCR. The table has roughly 200,000 clones, 75% seen once. Remarks on this clone: Its antigen remains unknown.

Study results and caveats: Associated with HLA alleles at 0.05 false discovery rate in a later analysis were 16,951 TCR beta sequences. Many donors shared some public TCRs, even though most TCR sequences were rare. Later on, analysis showed that most CMV-associated TCR beta chains appeared to be HLA-restricted. It has been reported that TCR beta sequences accurately predicted the HLA-A and HLA-B alleles of most subjects.

CDR1 and CDR2 from the germline V gene are KGHSH and LQKENI. The CDR3 length is 13 residues. After removal of 6 bases from V and 6 bases from J, the junction contained 8 bases not matched to a gene. The chain combines TRBV18 with TRBJ2-7; 7 bases fit TRBD2. This TCR was recovered from a male donor in good health and CMV-seronegative. The sequenced sample consisted of PBMCs. CDR3 nucleotide sequence: TGTGCCAGCTCCGCTAGCGGTGGGTCCGAGCAGTACTTC. Its protein product is CASSASGGSEQYF.